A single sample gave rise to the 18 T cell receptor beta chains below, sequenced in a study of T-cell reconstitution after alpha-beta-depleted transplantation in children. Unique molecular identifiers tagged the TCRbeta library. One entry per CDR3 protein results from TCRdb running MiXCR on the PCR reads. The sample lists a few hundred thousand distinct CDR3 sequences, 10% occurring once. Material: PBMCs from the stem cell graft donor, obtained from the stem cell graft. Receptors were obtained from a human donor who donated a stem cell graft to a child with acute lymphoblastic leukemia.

In nucleotides, the CDR3 is TGTGCCAGCAGCAAAGTGGGGCTGGAGAACACTGAAGCTTTCTTT. Its protein product is CASSKVGLENTEAFF. The rearrangement uses TRBV21-1 and TRBJ1-1; the table gives TRBD1 as D, unverified against the DNA. TRBV21-1 constitutes a pseudogene. The CDR3 is made up of 15 amino acids.

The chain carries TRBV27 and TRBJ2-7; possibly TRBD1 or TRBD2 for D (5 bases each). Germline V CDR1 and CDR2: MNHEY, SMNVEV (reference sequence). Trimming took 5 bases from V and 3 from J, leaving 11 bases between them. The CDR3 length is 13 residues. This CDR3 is CASSEGSNYEQYF. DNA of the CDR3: TGTGCCAGCAGTGAGGGGAGCAACTACGAGCAGTACTTC.

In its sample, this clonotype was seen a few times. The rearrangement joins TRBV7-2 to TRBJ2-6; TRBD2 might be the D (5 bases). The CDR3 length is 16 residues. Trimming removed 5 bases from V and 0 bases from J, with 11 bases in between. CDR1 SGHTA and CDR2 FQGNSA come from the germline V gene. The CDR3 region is CASSTGLTSGANVLTF. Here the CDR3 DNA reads TGTGCCAGCAGCACCGGACTTACCTCTGGGGCCAACGTCCTGACTTTC.

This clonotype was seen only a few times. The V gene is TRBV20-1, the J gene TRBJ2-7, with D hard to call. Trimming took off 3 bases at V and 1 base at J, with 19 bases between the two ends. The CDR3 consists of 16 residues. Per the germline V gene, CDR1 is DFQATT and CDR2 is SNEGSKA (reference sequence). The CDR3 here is CSASLRTAPPSYEQYF. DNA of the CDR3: TGCAGTGCTAGCCTTAGGACGGCGCCCCCTTCCTACGAGCAGTACTTC.

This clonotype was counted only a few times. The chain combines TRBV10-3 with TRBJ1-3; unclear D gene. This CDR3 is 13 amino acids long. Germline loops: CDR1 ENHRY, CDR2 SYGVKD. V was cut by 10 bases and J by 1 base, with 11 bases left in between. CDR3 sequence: CANSAGSGNTIYF. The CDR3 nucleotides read TGTGCCAACAGCGCAGGTTCTGGAAACACCATATATTTT.

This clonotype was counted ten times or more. Here the CDR3 reads CATSAPITSRGAQETQYF. The DNA of the CDR3 is TGTGCCACCAGTGCCCCGATCACCTCGCGGGGGGCTCAAGAGACCCAGTACTTC. The chain couples TRBV24-1 to TRBJ2-5; 8 positions agree with TRBD2. The V segment lost 5 bases and the J segment 2 bases; nucleotides outside the gene matches: 15. The CDR3 has 18 residues. Germline loops: CDR1 KGHDR, CDR2 SFDVKD.

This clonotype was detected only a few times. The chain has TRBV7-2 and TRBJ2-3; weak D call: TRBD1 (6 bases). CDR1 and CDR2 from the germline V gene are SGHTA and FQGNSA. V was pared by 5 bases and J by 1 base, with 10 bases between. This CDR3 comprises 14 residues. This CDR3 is CASSRGTGTDTQYF. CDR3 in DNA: TGTGCCAGCAGCAGGGGGACGGGCACAGATACGCAGTATTTT.

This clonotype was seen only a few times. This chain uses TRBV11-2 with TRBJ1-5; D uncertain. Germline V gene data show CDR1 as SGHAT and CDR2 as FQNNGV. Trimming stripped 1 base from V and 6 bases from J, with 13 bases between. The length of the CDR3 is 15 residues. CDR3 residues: CASSLGSVPGQPQHF. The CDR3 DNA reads TGTGCCAGCAGCTTAGGATCCGTTCCCGGTCAGCCCCAGCATTTT.

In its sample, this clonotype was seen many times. The DNA of the CDR3 is TGTGCCAGCAGCGTAGGGGCAGGGGGCAACTATGGCTACACCTTC. Protein: CASSVGAGGNYGYTF. The rearrangement joins TRBV9 to TRBJ1-2; 8 bases align to TRBD1. CDR1 is SGDLS and CDR2 is YYNGEE in the germline V gene. The CDR3 sequence is 15 residues long. The trim removed 0 bases at V and 2 bases at J, leaving 3 bases unmatched.

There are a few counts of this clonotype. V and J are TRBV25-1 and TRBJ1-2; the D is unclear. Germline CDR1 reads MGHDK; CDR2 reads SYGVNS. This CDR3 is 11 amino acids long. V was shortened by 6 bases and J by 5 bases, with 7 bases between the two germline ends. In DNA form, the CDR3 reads TGTGCCAGCAGGGACCATTATGGCTACACCTTC. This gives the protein CASRDHYGYTF.

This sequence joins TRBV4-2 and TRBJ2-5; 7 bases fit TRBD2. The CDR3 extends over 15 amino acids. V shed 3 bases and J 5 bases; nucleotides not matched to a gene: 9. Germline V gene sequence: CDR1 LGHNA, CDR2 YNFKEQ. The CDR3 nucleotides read TGTGCCAGCAGCCAGCCTGGGGGGGATGGGGAGACCCAGTACTTC. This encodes CASSQPGGDGETQYF.

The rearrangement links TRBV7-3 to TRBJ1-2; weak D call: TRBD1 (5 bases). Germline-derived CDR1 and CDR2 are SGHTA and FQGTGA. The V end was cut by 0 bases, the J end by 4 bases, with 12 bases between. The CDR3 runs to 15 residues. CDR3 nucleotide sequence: TGTGCCAGCAGCTTAACCCCGGGACCTGGCTATGGCTACACCTTC. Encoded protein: CASSLTPGPGYGYTF.

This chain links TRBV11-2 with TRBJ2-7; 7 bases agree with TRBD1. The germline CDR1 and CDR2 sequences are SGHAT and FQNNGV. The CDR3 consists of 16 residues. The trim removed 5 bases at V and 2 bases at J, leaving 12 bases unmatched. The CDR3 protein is CASSRIKDRLPYEQYF. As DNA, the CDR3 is TGTGCCAGCAGCCGTATAAAGGACAGGCTCCCCTACGAGCAGTACTTC.

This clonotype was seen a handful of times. The CDR3 is CAISAAGGGSGELFF. CDR3 bases: TGTGCCATCAGTGCGGCAGGGGGAGGCTCCGGGGAGCTGTTTTTT. The chain combines TRBV10-3 with TRBJ2-2; TRBD1 might be the D (7 bases). Per the germline V gene, CDR1 is ENHRY and CDR2 is SYGVKD. The CDR3 has 15 amino acids. Trimming stripped 4 bases from V and 6 bases from J, with 15 bases between.

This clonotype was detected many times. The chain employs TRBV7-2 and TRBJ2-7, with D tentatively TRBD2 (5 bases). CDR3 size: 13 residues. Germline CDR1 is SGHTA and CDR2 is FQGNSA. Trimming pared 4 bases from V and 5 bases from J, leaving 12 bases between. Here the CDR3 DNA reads TGTGCCAGCAGCTCAAGTTGGGGAGACGAGCAGTACTTC. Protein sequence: CASSSSWGDEQYF.

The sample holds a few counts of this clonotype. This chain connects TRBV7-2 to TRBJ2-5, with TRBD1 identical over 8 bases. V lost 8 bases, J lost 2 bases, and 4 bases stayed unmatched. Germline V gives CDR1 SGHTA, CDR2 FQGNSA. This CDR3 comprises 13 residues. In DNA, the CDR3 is TGTGCCAGCGAGGGACAGGATCAAGAGACCCAGTACTTC. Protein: CASEGQDQETQYF. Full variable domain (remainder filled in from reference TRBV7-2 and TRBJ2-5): GAGVSQSPSNKVTEKGKDVELRCDPISGHTALYWYRQSLGQGLEFLIYFQGNSAPDKSGLPSDRFSAERTGGSVSTLTIQRTQQEDSAVYLCASEGQDQETQYFGPGTRLLVL.

CDR3 bases: TGTGCCAGCAGCTTGCCGGGACAGGGAGGGGACGAGCAGTACTTC. As protein: CASSLPGQGGDEQYF. This chain connects TRBV7-2 to TRBJ2-7; 9 nucleotides line up with TRBD1. CDR1 SGHTA and CDR2 FQGNSA come from the germline V gene. This CDR3 is built from 15 residues. V lost 3 bases and J lost 5; bases outside the gene matches: 8.

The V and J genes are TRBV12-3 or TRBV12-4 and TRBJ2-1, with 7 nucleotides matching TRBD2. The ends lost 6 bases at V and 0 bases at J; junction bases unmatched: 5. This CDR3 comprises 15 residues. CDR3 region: CASRSSGGSYNEQFF. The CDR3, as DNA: TGTGCCAGCAGGTCTAGCGGAGGCTCCTACAATGAGCAGTTCTTC.